The 24 T cell receptor beta chains below come from one sample, sequenced in a study of blood T cells in healthy people across ages. For the second PCR, which ran for roughly 6 to 12 cycles, a sample-barcoded 5' primer and a J-beta primer mix were used. Using its own MiXCR run on the 5' RACE reads, TCRdb lists one record per CDR3 protein. The data contain 1.4 million to 1.5 million distinct CDR3 sequences, roughly 45% of them singletons. The sequenced sample was blood. These receptor sequences come from a young woman in good health.

This sequence joins TRBV7-8 and TRBJ2-4, with 9 bases identical to TRBD1. CDR1 and CDR2 (germline): SGHVS, FQNEAQ. J lost 0 bases, V lost 4 bases, and 10 bases had no gene match. The CDR3 consists of 18 residues. CDR3 protein: CASSSLDRGPLAKNIQYF. CDR3 DNA sequence: TGTGCCAGCAGCTCGTTGGACAGGGGCCCACTAGCCAAAAACATTCAGTACTTC.

The chain links TRBV6-2 or TRBV6-3 to TRBJ2-2, with 10 positions matching TRBD2. The CDR3 loop spans 23 amino acids. Germline CDR1 is MNHEY and CDR2 is SVGEGT. V trimming: 3 bases; J trimming: 0 bases; junction bases outside the gene matches: 22. The CDR3 region is CASSYRTASPVSGRFANTGELFF. The CDR3 DNA reads as TGTGCCAGCAGTTATCGGACCGCGTCCCCAGTTAGCGGGAGGTTCGCGAACACCGGGGAGCTGTTTTTT.

CDR3 sequence (DNA): TGCAGTGCTAGACAGCAGAACACTGAAGCTTTCTTT. Translation gives CSARQQNTEAFF. This rearrangement joins TRBV20-1 to TRBJ1-1; unclear D gene. Germline CDR1 is DFQATT and CDR2 is SNEGSKA (reference sequence). The CDR3 runs to 12 residues. Trimming left V 2 bases short and J 1 base short, with 5 bases between.

V and J are TRBV29-1 and TRBJ2-3; TRBD1 aligns across 9 bases. Germline trimming cut 6 bases from V and 6 bases from J; bases unmatched to any gene: 7. Germline CDR1 is SQVTM and CDR2 is ANQGSEA. The CDR3 is made up of 13 amino acids. CDR3 in DNA: TGCAGCGTGCGGGACAGGGTTTTGGATACGCAGTATTTT. It specifies CSVRDRVLDTQYF.

This clonotype showed up just a few times. J is TRBJ2-1 and V is TRBV10-3, with a tentative D call TRBD2 (5 bases). Deletions cut 6 bases from V and 6 bases from J, with 21 bases between. This CDR3 contains 16 residues. Germline V gene lookup returns CDR1 ENHRY and CDR2 SYGVKD. CDR3 sequence reads: CAIRGLEDEKPNEQFF. The CDR3 coding sequence is TGTGCCATCAGAGGACTTGAGGACGAGAAACCCAATGAGCAGTTCTTC.

This clonotype turned up a few times. The J gene is TRBJ1-1, the V gene TRBV27, with no clear D. From germline, CDR1 is MNHEY and CDR2 SMNVEV (reference sequence). This CDR3 has 12 residues. V gave up 8 bases and J gave up 1 base, with 8 bases separating them. The DNA for the CDR3 is TGTGCCAGCGGTAGGAGGAACACTGAAGCTTTCTTT. This sequence encodes CASGRRNTEAFF.

The chain has TRBV20-1 and TRBJ1-5, with D tentatively TRBD1 (5 bases). V lost 4 bases to trimming and J lost 0 bases, with 19 bases between them. This CDR3 has 17 amino acids. Germline V CDR1 and CDR2: DFQATT, SNEGSKA (reference sequence). CDR3 amino acids: CSATPDNSLRSNQPQHF. CDR3 nucleotides: TGCAGTGCTACCCCGGACAATTCCTTGCGTAGCAATCAGCCCCAGCATTTT.

The chain couples TRBV4-1 to TRBJ1-4, with unresolved D. Looked up from germline, CDR1 is MGHRA and CDR2 is YSYEKL. V was cut by 0 bases and J by 4 bases, with 12 bases left in between. The CDR3 sequence is 16 residues long. The CDR3 DNA follows: TGCGCCAGCAGCCAAGATCCTGAAGGCTATAATGAAAAACTGTTTTTT. Amino acid sequence: CASSQDPEGYNEKLFF.

This sequence joins TRBV3-1 and TRBJ2-7; 13 bases align to TRBD2. The CDR3 covers 19 residues. Losses at the gene ends were 4 bases for V and 0 bases for J; bases not matched to a gene: 12. Germline V gene sequence: CDR1 LGHDT, CDR2 YNNKEL (reference sequence). CDR3 DNA: TGTGCCAGCAGCCTTTCTGGACTAGCGGGAGCCCTTAACTCCTACGAGCAGTACTTC. Its translation is CASSLSGLAGALNSYEQYF.

The rearrangement links TRBV12-3 or TRBV12-4 to TRBJ2-7; 9 bases are shared with TRBD2. This CDR3 is built from 15 residues. J was trimmed by 2 bases and V by 3 bases; bases with no gene match: 5. CDR3 sequence (DNA): TGTGCCAGCAGTTTTACTAGCGGGCCGACCTACGAGCAGTACTTC. This gives the protein CASSFTSGPTYEQYF.

This chain links TRBV19 with TRBJ2-1; no reliable D call. Trimming took off 6 bases at V and 6 bases at J, with 18 bases between the two ends. The CDR3 spans 15 residues. Germline V CDR1 and CDR2: LNHDA, SQIVND (reference sequence). The CDR3 reads CASRERHASSNEQFF. The CDR3 DNA sequence: TGTGCCAGTAGGGAAAGACACGCTTCTAGCAATGAGCAGTTCTTC.

The chain combines TRBV10-3 with TRBJ2-5; possible D gene TRBD2, 6 bases. Trimming shortened V by 2 bases and J by 11 bases, and 12 bases separated the two germline ends. This CDR3 region has 12 residues. CDR1 is ENHRY, CDR2 SYGVKD, per germline. The CDR3 is CAISEGPREQYF. The CDR3 DNA reads as TGTGCCATCAGTGAGGGCCCCCGGGAGCAGTACTTC.

This clonotype has a handful of counts. The chain combines TRBV7-9 with TRBJ2-1; the match to TRBD2 covers 12 bases. Germline CDR1 is SEHNR and CDR2 is FQNEAQ (reference sequence). The junction had 9 bases not matched to a gene; V was cut back by 4 bases and J by 8 bases. The CDR3 totals 16 residues. The CDR3 DNA is TGTGCCAGCAGCTCCCAGACTAGCGGGAGTTTGGATGAGCAGTTCTTC. This encodes CASSSQTSGSLDEQFF. Full variable domain (rest looked up from reference TRBV7-9 and TRBJ2-1): DTGVSQNPRHKITKRGQNVTFRCDPISEHNRLYWYRQTLGQGPEFLTYFQNEAQLEKSRLLSDRFSAERPKGSFSTLEIQRTEQGDSAMYLCASSSQTSGSLDEQFFGPGTRLTVL.

The chain has TRBV20-1 and TRBJ2-7; a weak D match, TRBD2 (7 bases). The CDR3 runs to 15 residues. Germline V CDR1 and CDR2: DFQATT, SNEGSKA (reference sequence). The V gene lost 3 bases and the J gene lost 8 bases, with 23 bases spanning the gap. In DNA, the CDR3 is TGCAGTGCTAGGACGGAGGGGGGGCCTCTTAAGAAGCAGTACTTC. Its translation: CSARTEGGPLKKQYF.

A word on this clonotype: The junction departs from germline at one end; a sequencing error may be responsible. V usage is TRBV7-7 and J usage is TRBJ2-3; 8 nucleotides match TRBD2. There are 15 residues in the CDR3. Germline values: CDR1 SSHAT, CDR2 FNYEAQ (reference sequence). The CDR3 bases are TGTGCTAGCAGCTTAGCGGGGACCCACACAGATACGCAGTATTTT. This translates into CASSLAGTHTDTQYF. Based on the CDR3 plus reference TRBV7-7 and TRBJ2-3, the full variable domain is GAGVSQSPRYKVTKRGQDVTLRCDPISSHATLYWYQQALGQGPEFLTYFNYEAQPDKSGLPSDRFSAERPEGSISTLTIQRTEQRDSAMYRCASSLAGTHTDTQYFGPGTRLTVL.

The CDR3 loop reads CASSRPGTGQTQYF. CDR3 DNA sequence: TGTGCCAGCAGCCGACCGGGGACTGGGCAGACCCAGTACTTC. V gene TRBV6-5 combines with J gene TRBJ2-5, with D possibly TRBD2 on 6 matching bases. The CDR3 runs 14 residues. Trimming took 6 bases from V and 6 from J, leaving 17 bases between them. The V gene's germline CDR1 is MNHEY and CDR2 SVGAGI.

The chain uses TRBV28 and TRBJ1-1; perhaps TRBD1 as D (6 bases). There are 13 residues in the CDR3. Trimming took off 5 bases at V and 11 bases at J, with 18 bases between the two ends. From germline, CDR1 is MDHEN and CDR2 SYDVKM. CDR3 nucleotide sequence: TGTGCCAGCAGTCCGAGGGACATCGGATGGGCTTTCTTT. Translation gives CASSPRDIGWAFF.

This rearrangement joins TRBV4-1 to TRBJ2-5; TRBD2 agrees at 7 bases. The trim removed 0 bases at V and 4 bases at J, leaving 8 bases unmatched. The CDR3 has 16 residues. Germline CDR1 MGHRA, CDR2 YSYEKL. This chain's CDR3 is CASSQDPGGRSETQYF. CDR3 DNA: TGCGCCAGCAGCCAAGATCCTGGCGGGAGATCAGAGACCCAGTACTTC.

This chain links TRBV5-1 with TRBJ1-1, with D maybe TRBD1 (5 bases). CDR3 size: 13 residues. In germline, CDR1 is SGHRS, CDR2 YFSETQ. Trimming removed 7 bases at V and 1 base at J, with 11 bases between. CDR3 bases: TGCGCCAGCGGGGGTACGAAGAACACTGAAGCTTTCTTT. This gives the protein CASGGTKNTEAFF.

V and J are TRBV29-1 and TRBJ2-5; 9 bases match TRBD1. The CDR3 spans 13 residues. Germline CDR1 and CDR2: SQVTM and ANQGSEA. J lost 6 bases, V lost 3 bases, and 5 bases had no gene match. The CDR3 here is CSVDRTGVKTQYF. CDR3 sequence (DNA): TGCAGCGTTGACCGGACAGGGGTAAAGACCCAGTACTTC.

Points on this clonotype: A much larger clone differs from this one at a single base, so this may be a read error. This chain links TRBV5-4 with TRBJ1-6; no reliable D call. Trimming stripped 2 bases from V and 6 bases from J, with 3 bases between. The CDR3 contains 12 residues. Germline CDR1 reads SGHNT; CDR2 reads YYREEE (reference sequence). The CDR3: CASSLCNSPLHF. The CDR3 DNA sequence: TGTGCCAGCAGCTTATGTAATTCACCCCTCCACTTT.

The gene calls are TRBV27 and TRBJ2-5; 9 bases align to TRBD2. The CDR3 has 15 residues. CDR1 MNHEY and CDR2 SMNVEV come from the germline V gene (reference sequence). With V trimmed by 9 bases and J by 4 bases, 12 bases remained unmatched. CDR3 nucleotides: TGTGCCAGTTCCAGTAGCGGGGGAAGGGGAGAGACCCAGTACTTC. It is translated as CASSSSGGRGETQYF.

J is TRBJ2-3 and V is TRBV11-2, with 9 bases identical to TRBD2. Germline assignment: CDR1 SGHAT and CDR2 FQNNGV. The junction had 8 bases not matched to a gene; V was cut back by 0 bases and J by 7 bases. This CDR3 contains 16 residues. CDR3 bases: TGTGCCAGCAGCTTAGAAGGGGTTAGCGGGAGAAATACGCAGTATTTT. Amino acid sequence: CASSLEGVSGRNTQYF.

The chain has TRBV10-1 and TRBJ2-1; 15 nucleotides line up with TRBD2. CDR3 length equals 16 residues. Trimming cost V 4 bases and J 7 bases; bases outside gene matches: 5. Germline CDR1 WNHNN, CDR2 SYGVQD (reference sequence). CDR3: CASSGGTSGGTNEQFF. The CDR3 DNA is TGCGCCAGCAGTGGAGGGACTAGCGGGGGGACAAATGAGCAGTTCTTC.